The sequence of this TCR beta chain was determined in a study of regulatory T cells in long-lasting Graves disease. Study-level points and caveats: Persistent disease preferred TRBV28, TRBJ1-2 and TRBJ2-5; new disease, TRBV20-1 and TRBJ2-1.

Time point specified: newly diagnosed GD, antithyroid drugs for less than 3 months. Generation of the TCR library employed RNA extracted from PBMCs. Per germline, CDR1 SNHLY and CDR2 FYNNEI. V was trimmed by 1 base and J by 2 bases, leaving 17 bases between them. This CDR3 spans 17 amino acids. This clonotype showed up many times. The target antigen is unknown. Investigators prepared the TCR beta libraries by applying iRepertoire HTBI primers and Arm-PCR of CDR3 regions. TCRdb re-called the multiplex PCR reads with MiXCR, one entry per CDR3 protein. The sample carries around 420,000 distinct CDR3 sequences, about a sixth recorded once.

V and J are TRBV2 and TRBJ1-1, with a weak D call TRBD1 (5 bases). The source of this sequence is a female donor with Graves disease. The sample consisted of peripheral blood mononuclear cells (PBMCs), taken at new diagnosis, from a patient treated with antithyroid drugs. For the CDR3, the DNA is TGTGCCAGCAGTGAAGGAAGGCAGGGAGGTCGCAACACTGAAGCTTTCTTT. Its translation: CASSEGRQGGRNTEAFF.